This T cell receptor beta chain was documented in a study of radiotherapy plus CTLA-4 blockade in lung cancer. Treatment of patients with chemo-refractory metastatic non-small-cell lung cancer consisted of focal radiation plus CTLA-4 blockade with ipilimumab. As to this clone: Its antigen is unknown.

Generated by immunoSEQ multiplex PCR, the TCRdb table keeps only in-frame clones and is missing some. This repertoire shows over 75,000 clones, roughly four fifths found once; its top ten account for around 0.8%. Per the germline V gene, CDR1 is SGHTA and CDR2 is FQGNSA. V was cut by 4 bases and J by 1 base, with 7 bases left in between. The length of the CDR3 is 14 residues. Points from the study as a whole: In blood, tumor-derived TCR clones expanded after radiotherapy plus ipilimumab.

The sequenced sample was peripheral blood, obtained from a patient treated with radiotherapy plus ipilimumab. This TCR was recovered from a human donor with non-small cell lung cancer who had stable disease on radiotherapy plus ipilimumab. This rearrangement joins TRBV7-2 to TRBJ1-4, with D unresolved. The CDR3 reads CASSSGVTNEKLFF. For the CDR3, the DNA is TGTGCCAGCAGCTCCGGTGTAACTAATGAAAAACTGTTTTTT.